These T cell receptor beta chains were read from a single sample in a study of blood T cell repertoires in COVID-19. Profiled with immunoSEQ multiplex PCR; TCRdb holds only in-frame clones, not every one. The sample shows 40,000 to 60,000 clones, about 89% of them seen only once. The sequenced material came from peripheral blood. The source is a woman at least 80 years old with COVID-19, enrolled during active disease. Both conserved end residues are part of each CDR3. The D gene is left open where the match is weak. The size of a clone is reported for some rows only, either as once, few or many, or as a class for expanded clones.

>TRBD1|TRBV10-3|TRBJ1-4|-
CAISESARDRRFF
TGTGCCATCAGTGAGTCTGCCCGGGACAGAAGGTTTTTT
>-|TRBV7-2|TRBJ2-5|-
CASSLAVRGWVTQYF
TGTGCCAGCAGCTTAGCGGTCAGGGGATGGGTAACCCAGTACTTC
>TRBD1|TRBV29-1|TRBJ1-3|-
CSVDPRDRGNTIYF
TGCAGCGTTGATCCGAGGGACAGGGGAAACACCATATATTTT
>-|TRBV5-1|TRBJ1-2|once
CASSLSQGNYGYTF
TGCGCCAGCAGCTTGAGTCAGGGAAACTATGGCTACACCTTC
>-|TRBV5-1|TRBJ1-1|-
CASSFINGGLNTEAFF
TGCGCCAGCAGCTTTATAAACGGAGGGTTAAACACTGAAGCTTTCTTT
>-|TRBV19|TRBJ1-1|-
CASSIREGMNTEAFF
TGTGCCAGTAGTATTCGGGAGGGAATGAACACTGAAGCTTTCTTT
>-|TRBV28|TRBJ2-7|-
CASSSNYEQYF
TGTGCCAGCAGTTCAAACTACGAGCAGTACTTC
>-|TRBV24-1|TRBJ2-1|-
CATSDRPEGGPNRDEQFF
TGTGCCACCAGTGACCGACCGGAGGGGGGGCCAAACAGGGATGAGCAGTTCTTC
>-|TRBV6-4|TRBJ1-1|-
CASSRSPGGTEAFF
TGTGCCAGCAGTCGTTCACCCGGGGGGACTGAAGCTTTCTTT
>TRBD1|TRBV19|TRBJ1-4|-
CASGDRGHGEKLFF
TGTGCCAGTGGGGACAGGGGGCATGGTGAAAAACTGTTTTTT
>-|TRBV27|TRBJ1-5|-
CASSSTGNQPQHF
TGTGCCAGCAGTTCCACGGGCAATCAGCCCCAGCATTTT